In its sample, the clone carrying this T cell receptor beta chain was seen a few times. Its specificity is not known. Germline values: CDR1 SEHNR, CDR2 FQNEAQ (reference sequence). V was cut by 5 bases and J by 6 bases, with 18 bases left in between. The CDR3 length is 15 residues. The entry originates in a study of beta chain features in type 1 diabetes. General study findings and limits: TCRB CDR3s were moderately but significantly shorter in Type 1 diabetes patients in all four CD4+ subsets. A closer apparent resemblance between naive, central memory and Treg TCRB repertoires was seen in patients than in healthy donors.

Heparinised blood was drawn once per donor, averaging about 0.11 L. Expressed TCRB transcripts got sequenced, as all isolated RNA was reverse transcribed. Method: immunoSEQ multiplex PCR; TCRdb's copy keeps in-frame clones and lacks some. The sample has approximately 600,000 clones, about an eighth seen once; the top ten hold over 0.1%. The TCR was taken from a man aged 25 to 40 with type 1 diabetes. Material: naive CD4+ T cells from blood. The chain has TRBV7-9 and TRBJ2-3; possibly TRBD1 for D (6 bases). CDR3 sequence: CASSGPGTPGDTQYF. CDR3 nucleotides: TGTGCCAGCAGCGGACCCGGGACACCGGGCGATACGCAGTATTTT. Together with reference TRBV7-9 and TRBJ2-3, the CDR3 gives the full variable domain: DTGVSQNPRHKITKRGQNVTFRCDPISEHNRLYWYRQTLGQGPEFLTYFQNEAQLEKSRLLSDRFSAERPKGSFSTLEIQRTEQGDSAMYLCASSGPGTPGDTQYFGPGTRLTVL.